Listed below are T cell receptor beta chains from one sample, sequenced in a study of control samples from healthy donors and cancer patients. Libraries were prepared by immunoSEQ multiplex PCR; TCRdb keeps only in-frame clonotypes and omits some of them. The sample consists of 75,000 to 100,000 clones, around 82% of them appearing once. Sequenced sample: blood. These receptor sequences come from a man between 60 and 75 years old in good health. Each CDR3 is given with its conserved first and last residue. D genes are given only for firm matches. Clone size is not always given. Where it is, it says once, few, many or a class for expanded clones.

size: NA
J: TRBJ2-1
V: TRBV24-1
D: TRBD2
DNA: TGTGCCACCAGTGATTCGGCTAGCGGGGTGCGGGAGCAGTTCTTC
CDR3: CATSDSASGVREQFF

size: NA
J: TRBJ2-1
V: TRBV7-2
D: NA
DNA: TGTGCCAGCAGCTCCCCGGGCAATGAGCAGTTCTTC
CDR3: CASSSPGNEQFF

size: NA
J: TRBJ2-3
V: TRBV19
D: NA
DNA: TGTGCCAGTAGTATAAGGGACGGTCTTGATACGCAGTATTTT
CDR3: CASSIRDGLDTQYF

size: few
J: TRBJ2-3
V: TRBV6-5
D: TRBD1
DNA: TGTGCCAGCAGCCTGGGGACAGCGACAGATACGCAGTATTTT
CDR3: CASSLGTATDTQYF

size: few
J: TRBJ2-1
V: TRBV5-4
D: TRBD1
DNA: TGTGCCAGCAGCTTGAGGACAGGCATGCCGGACAATGAGCAGTTCTTC
CDR3: CASSLRTGMPDNEQFF

size: NA
J: TRBJ2-2
V: TRBV3-1/TRBV3-2
D: TRBD2
DNA: TGTGCCAGCAGCCAAGGGACTAGCGGGCTTACCGGGGAGCTGTTTTTT
CDR3: CASSQGTSGLTGELFF

size: NA
J: TRBJ1-3
V: TRBV29-1
D: NA
DNA: TGCAGCGTTGGGGTGAGCTCTGGAAACACCATATATTTT
CDR3: CSVGVSSGNTIYF

size: NA
J: TRBJ1-4
V: TRBV15
D: TRBD1
DNA: TGTGCCACCAGCATCTCCTCCGGGACAGGGGACGAAAAACTGTTTTTT
CDR3: CATSISSGTGDEKLFF

size: few
J: TRBJ1-5
V: TRBV27
D: NA
DNA: TGTGCCAGCAGACCAGGGGCAGCTTTGGGCAATCAGCCCCAGCATTTT
CDR3: CASRPGAALGNQPQHF

size: NA
J: TRBJ1-5
V: TRBV4-1
D: NA
DNA: TGCGCCAGCAGCCAAGATTACCGTCAGACCCAGCATTTT
CDR3: CASSQDYRQTQHF

size: NA
J: TRBJ2-7
V: TRBV5-6
D: TRBD1
DNA: TGTGCCAGCAGCTTGATAGGACAGGGACGTCACTTC
CDR3: CASSLIGQGRHF

size: NA
J: TRBJ2-7
V: TRBV5-8
D: TRBD1
DNA: TGTGCCAGCAGCTTGGATTCGGGACAGGGATTCGAGCAGTACTTC
CDR3: CASSLDSGQGFEQYF

size: NA
J: TRBJ1-1
V: TRBV18
D: NA
DNA: TGTGCCAGCTCACCACCCGCAGGGATGAACACTGAAGCTTTCTTT
CDR3: CASSPPAGMNTEAFF

size: NA
J: TRBJ2-3
V: TRBV20-1
D: NA
DNA: TGCAGTGCTATATGGGGAGATACGCAGTATTTT
CDR3: CSAIWGDTQYF

size: NA
J: TRBJ1-1
V: TRBV6-5
D: NA
DNA: TGTGCCAGCAGTTACTCAGGGGGTACTGGGGCTTTCTTT
CDR3: CASSYSGGTGAFF

size: NA
J: TRBJ1-1
V: TRBV6-5
D: NA
DNA: TGTGCCAGCAGTTCTGTGGGTTTGGACACTGAAGCTTTCTTT
CDR3: CASSSVGLDTEAFF

size: NA
J: TRBJ2-3
V: TRBV20-1
D: TRBD2
DNA: TGCAGTGCTGAACCGGGACTAGGGCAGTATTTT
CDR3: CSAEPGLGQYF

size: NA
J: TRBJ2-7
V: TRBV5-1
D: TRBD2
DNA: TGCGCCAGCAGCTTGATAGCGGGAGAATACGAGCAGTACTTC
CDR3: CASSLIAGEYEQYF

size: NA
J: TRBJ2-3
V: TRBV7-8
D: NA
DNA: TGTGCCAGCAGCTTAGTGCCCGGTCGCACAGATACGCAGTATTTT
CDR3: CASSLVPGRTDTQYF

size: NA
J: TRBJ1-1
V: TRBV19
D: NA
DNA: TGTGCCAGTAGTAAAGCGGCGGCGAACACTGAAGCTTTCTTT
CDR3: CASSKAAANTEAFF

size: NA
J: TRBJ1-1
V: TRBV20-1
D: NA
DNA: TGCAGTGCTAGACTCGGCACTGAAGCTTTCTTT
CDR3: CSARLGTEAFF

size: few
J: TRBJ2-3
V: TRBV7-3
D: NA
DNA: TGTGCCAGCAGCCTCGCCGTAGGGGCTTCCACAGATACGCAGTATTTT
CDR3: CASSLAVGASTDTQYF

size: NA
J: TRBJ2-2
V: TRBV2
D: NA
DNA: TGTGCCAGCAACGGGAACACCGGGGAGCTGTTTTTT
CDR3: CASNGNTGELFF

size: NA
J: TRBJ2-7
V: TRBV2
D: TRBD2
DNA: TGTGCCAGCAGAAACCTAGCGGGAGTCGGAAACGAGCAGTACTTC
CDR3: CASRNLAGVGNEQYF